These 21 T cell receptor beta chains were sequenced from one sample in a study of OX40 agonist ivuxolimab in advanced cancers. Sequenced by immunoSEQ multiplex PCR; TCRdb stores in-frame clones only, minus some. The repertoire has tens of thousands of clones, 84% of them found once; the top ten carry around 1.1%. Sequencing used CD4+ or CD8+ T cells sorted from blood, obtained in a trial of the OX40 agonist ivuxolimab. The receptors originated from an adult with an advanced solid tumor such as melanoma, head and neck, liver or kidney cancer.

The V and J genes are TRBV7-2 and TRBJ2-5, with a possible D match to TRBD1 (5 bases). Deletions cut 6 bases from V and 5 bases from J, with 16 bases between. Germline V CDR1 and CDR2: SGHTA, FQGNSA. The CDR3 is made up of 14 amino acids. CDR3 loop: CASSSGPVMETQYF. The CDR3 region has the DNA TGTGCCAGCAGTTCAGGGCCTGTGATGGAGACCCAGTACTTC. The full variable domain, rest sourced from reference TRBV7-2 and TRBJ2-5, is GAGVSQSPSNKVTEKGKDVELRCDPISGHTALYWYRQSLGQGLEFLIYFQGNSAPDKSGLPSDRFSAERTGGSVSTLTIQRTQQEDSAVYLCASSSGPVMETQYFGPGTRLLVL.

Details on this clone: The junction does not match germline at one end; this may be a read error. This sequence joins TRBV7-9 and TRBJ2-7; a weak D match, TRBD1 (5 bases). Germline V lookup: CDR1 SEHNR, CDR2 FQNEAQ (reference sequence). The CDR3 runs to 12 residues. In DNA, the CDR3 is TGTGCCAGCAGCTTAGTTATAGGGGAAGTGAACTTC. Its protein product is CASSLVIGEVNF.

This clone was recorded once. The rearrangement uses TRBV28 and TRBJ2-6, with TRBD2 identical over 10 bases. V shed 6 bases and J 0 bases; nucleotides not matched to a gene: 5. The germline V gene encodes CDR1 MDHEN and CDR2 SYDVKM. The CDR3 length is 17 residues. The CDR3 reads CASSVAGGGSGANVLTF. The CDR3 region has the DNA TGTGCCAGCAGCGTAGCGGGGGGCGGCTCTGGGGCCAACGTCCTGACTTTC.

The DNA for the CDR3 is TGTGCCAGCAGCTCGATGGTAAGCGATGGCAACATTCAGTACTTC. The encoded protein is CASSSMVSDGNIQYF. The chain recombines TRBV5-4 with TRBJ2-4; D is ambiguous. The CDR3 runs 15 residues. The V end lost 3 bases, the J end lost 7 bases, and 17 bases lay between the germline ends. Germline CDR1 reads SGHNT; CDR2 reads YYREEE (reference sequence).

This chain links TRBV18 with TRBJ1-5; maybe TRBD1 (5 bases). Trimming pared 4 bases from V and 5 bases from J, leaving 15 bases between. The CDR3 runs 15 residues. CDR1 KGHSH and CDR2 LQKENI come from the germline V gene. The CDR3 DNA reads as TGTGCCAGCTCACATTCTGGTGGGGGTGATCAGCCCCAGCATTTT. Translation: CASSHSGGGDQPQHF. The full variable domain, completed using reference TRBV18 and TRBJ1-5, is NAGVMQNPRHLVRRRGQEARLRCSPMKGHSHVYWYRQLPEEGLKFMVYLQKENIIDESGMPKERFSAEFPKEGPSILRIQQVVRGDSAAYFCASSHSGGGDQPQHFGDGTRLSIL.

This clone has just one count. For the CDR3, the DNA is TGTGCCAGCAGCTTGGAGGGTGTAGAGACCCAGTACTTC. Its protein is CASSLEGVETQYF. The chain uses TRBV5-4 and TRBJ2-5; no definite D call. The CDR3 has 13 residues. Germline CDR1 and CDR2: SGHNT and YYREEE (reference sequence). Trimming removed 0 bases from V and 4 bases from J, with 7 bases in between.

This sequence joins TRBV7-3 and TRBJ1-1, with D unresolved. CDR1 and CDR2 (germline): SGHTA, FQGTGA. Trimming stripped 2 bases from V and 5 bases from J, with 15 bases between. CDR3 length: 15 residues. CDR3 coding DNA: TGTGCCAGCAGCTTAGACCCATCATACGGGACTGAAGCTTTCTTT. Encoded protein: CASSLDPSYGTEAFF.

The chain has TRBV15 and TRBJ1-2, with D uncertain. V was clipped by 0 bases and J by 0 bases, with 8 bases between them. The CDR3 is made up of 15 amino acids. Germline assignment: CDR1 LNHNV and CDR2 YYDKDF (reference sequence). The CDR3 loop is CATSRDLRANYGYTF. CDR3 nucleotides: TGTGCCACCAGCAGAGATTTGCGGGCTAACTATGGCTACACCTTC.

This chain joins TRBV5-6 and TRBJ1-2, with 9 bases that match TRBD1. Germline trimming cut 1 base from V and 4 bases from J; bases unmatched to any gene: 2. CDR1 and CDR2 from the germline V gene are SGHDT and YYEEEE. The CDR3 covers 14 residues. CDR3: CASSLTGGGYGYTF. The CDR3 DNA sequence: TGTGCCAGCAGCTTGACAGGGGGCGGCTATGGCTACACCTTC.

This rearrangement joins TRBV5-4 to TRBJ2-7, with D maybe TRBD2 (7 bases). CDR3 length: 15 amino acids. The V and J ends lost 3 bases and 3 bases respectively, with 16 bases between them. The germline V gene encodes CDR1 SGHNT and CDR2 YYREEE (reference sequence). The CDR3 loop is CASSSLGGPFYEQYV. In DNA, the CDR3 is TGTGCCAGCAGCTCGCTGGGGGGGCCGTTCTACGAGCAGTACGTC.

The V and J genes are TRBV10-3 and TRBJ1-1; unclear D gene. CDR3 length: 13 amino acids. Trimming took off 4 bases at V and 4 bases at J, with 10 bases between the two ends. Per germline, CDR1 ENHRY and CDR2 SYGVKD. CDR3 in DNA: TGTGCCATCAGTGTAGCTGAAGGCACTGAAGCTTTCTTT. Protein: CAISVAEGTEAFF.

This clone has a handful of counts. The CDR3 DNA reads as TGTGCCAGCAGCCAGTTGAGTAGCGGAGCTTTCTTT. As protein: CASSQLSSGAFF. This chain links TRBV14 with TRBJ1-1; D call uncertain. Germline V gives CDR1 SGHDN, CDR2 FVKESK. Trimming stripped 3 bases from V and 10 bases from J, with 12 bases between. The CDR3 has 12 residues.

This clone was detected only a few times. CDR3 in amino acids: CASSVSLNTGELFF. The CDR3 DNA is TGTGCCAGCAGCGTAAGTCTAAACACCGGGGAGCTGTTTTTT. This chain connects TRBV9 to TRBJ2-2; no clear D. CDR3 length equals 14 residues. Trimming stripped 1 base from V and 2 bases from J, with 6 bases between. Germline V gene data show CDR1 as SGDLS and CDR2 as YYNGEE.

The chain links TRBV11-2 to TRBJ1-1; TRBD1 matches at 9 bases. The CDR3 sequence is 14 residues long. CDR1 SGHAT and CDR2 FQNNGV come from the germline V gene. The trim removed 0 bases at V and 10 bases at J, leaving 6 bases unmatched. The CDR3 nucleotides read TGTGCCAGCAGCTTAGAAGGACAGGGGTCGGGAGCTTTCTTT. Residues: CASSLEGQGSGAFF.

V usage is TRBV7-9 and J usage is TRBJ2-5, with D perhaps TRBD1 (5 bases). This CDR3 has 16 amino acids. V gave up 5 bases and J gave up 5 bases, with 21 bases separating them. From germline, CDR1 is SEHNR and CDR2 FQNEAQ (reference sequence). CDR3 region: CASSPLNRQFGETQYF. The CDR3 nucleotides are TGTGCCAGCAGCCCACTCAACCGACAGTTCGGGGAGACCCAGTACTTC.

This chain links TRBV10-3 with TRBJ2-5; a weak D match, TRBD2 (5 bases). Trimming took 0 bases from V and 5 from J, leaving 16 bases between them. From germline, CDR1 is ENHRY and CDR2 SYGVKD. This CDR3 has 16 amino acids. This chain's CDR3 is CAISESIGGPGETQYF. The CDR3 nucleotides are TGTGCCATCAGTGAGTCGATAGGTGGCCCGGGGGAGACCCAGTACTTC.

The chain joins TRBV7-3 to TRBJ2-2; D is undetermined. Germline loops: CDR1 SGHTA, CDR2 FQGTGA. V was pared by 5 bases and J by 0 bases, with 16 bases between. The CDR3 contains 17 residues. In nucleotides, the CDR3 is TGTGCCAGCAGCCCCATTTCGAGTGCTGCGAACACCGGGGAGCTGTTTTTT. Its translation: CASSPISSAANTGELFF.

This clone was detected only once. The rearrangement links TRBV18 to TRBJ2-1; D gene uncertain. Germline assignment: CDR1 KGHSH and CDR2 LQKENI. Trimming shortened V by 4 bases and J by 0 bases, and 13 bases separated the two germline ends. The CDR3 is made up of 16 amino acids. Written as DNA, the CDR3 is TGTGCCAGCTCACGGGAAGGTATAAGCTCCTACAATGAGCAGTTCTTC. Amino acid sequence: CASSREGISSYNEQFF. Looking up the rest from reference TRBV18 and TRBJ2-1 gives the full variable domain: NAGVMQNPRHLVRRRGQEARLRCSPMKGHSHVYWYRQLPEEGLKFMVYLQKENIIDESGMPKERFSAEFPKEGPSILRIQQVVRGDSAAYFCASSREGISSYNEQFFGPGTRLTVL.

The CDR3 loop reads CASSFRAADTNIQYF. Here the CDR3 DNA reads TGCGCCAGCAGCTTCAGGGCAGCGGATACAAACATTCAGTACTTC. This chain links TRBV5-1 with TRBJ2-4, with D perhaps assigned TRBD1 or TRBD2 (5 bases each). This CDR3 contains 15 residues. Germline V lookup: CDR1 SGHRS, CDR2 YFSETQ. The V end was cut by 2 bases, the J end by 6 bases, with 15 bases between.

This sequence joins TRBV5-1 and TRBJ2-7; 10 bases are shared with TRBD2. CDR1 and CDR2 from the germline V gene are SGHRS and YFSETQ. The V and J ends lost 0 bases and 2 bases, in that order; junction bases with no gene match: 5. There are 16 residues in the CDR3. The CDR3 is CASSLAPSGGPYEQYF. The CDR3 DNA reads TGCGCCAGCAGCTTGGCCCCTAGCGGGGGCCCCTACGAGCAGTACTTC.

The rearrangement uses TRBV29-1 and TRBJ1-2; tentatively, D is TRBD1 (6 bases). The CDR3 contains 13 residues. Germline V gene data show CDR1 as SQVTM and CDR2 as ANQGSEA. V was trimmed by 4 bases and J by 7 bases, leaving 16 bases between them. The chain's CDR3 is CSVVTGRGRGYTF. In DNA, the CDR3 is TGCAGCGTTGTAACAGGGAGGGGACGTGGCTACACCTTC.